This T cell receptor (beta chain) originates from a study of cytomegalovirus exposure and HLA in healthy donors (dated by TCRdb to about 2017). Study-wide context: An earlier analysis of several hundred of the donors reported more than 250 Gb of sequence data and roughly 100 million unique TCR beta sequences from roughly 200 million T cells. Around 330 gigabases of sequencing data and tens of millions of unique TCR sequences made up an early release that covered some 640 HLA-typed donors. Among the roughly 410 genotyped donors, more than 70% belonged to the genetic ancestry cluster associated with self-reported Caucasian donors. HLA typing covered class I and class II loci at four-digit resolution. In a later genetic analysis, genome-wide SNP genotypes for about 55% of the roughly 700 donors were used, and that subset was treated as a discovery cohort. Because of strong linkage in the cohort, roughly five DR-DQ haplotypes were treated as single units for association and clustering. A later analysis re-examined previously published TCR beta repertoires from more than 600 donors and added high-resolution HLA genotyping to investigate patterns of TCR occurrence. The study aimed to test whether cataloging public T cell receptors could reveal signatures of past pathogen exposure. A separate validation cohort of some 130 different subjects was used in addition to the roughly 720-subject first cohort. Among around 400 genotyped donors of the cohort, an average of around 240,000 unique TCR beta nucleotide sequences were sequenced per donor, about a sixth of them non-productive. The study combined high-throughput TCR immunosequencing, statistical association of individual TCRs with disease status, and machine learning to predict cytomegalovirus infection status. Donor age, sex, ethnicity and CMV serostatus were compiled together with the repertoire data. An earlier analysis of 450 to 750 of the donors used high-throughput TCR beta sequencing to judge whether each TCR beta V gene segment behaved as functional or pseudogenic. Every repertoire in the discovery cohort had been generated on one and the same sequencing platform. The number of donors typed differed by locus, with 629-630 for A, B, C, DRB1 and DQB1, around 500 for DQA1, under 610 for DPA1, and under 490 for DPB1. The T cell repertoires of 666 subjects were profiled by immunosequencing and related to cytomegalovirus serostatus. Rather than using new phenotypic data, the later analysis identified candidate immune exposures from TCR beta sequences and from how often those sequences occurred across donors. Broader findings and caveats from the paper: A further reported finding was that TCR beta sequences accurately predicted the HLA-A and HLA-B alleles for most subjects in the first cohort. Strong co-occurrence of HLA alleles, especially DR and DQ, made assigning TCR associations to individual alleles difficult. Most CMV-associated TCR beta chains appeared to be HLA-restricted in a later analysis, and the HLA associations seemed to be driven largely by CMV exposure. This cohort had only TCR beta chains sequenced, and the lack of alpha or paired-chain data limited which features could be detected. The authors suggested that the approach could potentially be extended to other disease states and immunological phenotypes. The 87-base-pair reads could not distinguish some IMGT-functional V segments, including TRBV6-2 and TRBV6-3, so those segments were excluded. Specific HLA alleles were associated with roughly 16,000 TCR beta sequences at a false discovery rate of 0.05 in a later analysis. For the cohort, immune exposure information was limited to CMV serostatus. In both the original and validation cohorts, the classifier was reported to diagnose cytomegalovirus status with high specificity and sensitivity. Linkage disequilibrium might explain the correlated functional status among segregating V segments, but an unknown experimental factor could not be excluded. According to a later analysis, TCR association rates differed among HLA loci, with DRB1 alleles showing the most associated TCRs and HLA-C alleles showing the fewest. A few of the identified cytomegalovirus-associated TCR beta chains were confirmed in vitro to be specific for cytomegalovirus antigens. The study listed approximately 160 TCR beta chains as associated with cytomegalovirus. A later analysis reported that several top co-occurrence clusters appeared linked to parvovirus B19, influenza, CMV and Epstein-Barr virus. Across donors, most TCR sequences were observed very rarely, whereas some public TCRs were present in many individuals. A later genetic analysis associated a missense DCLRE1C variant with V-gene and J-gene trimming of TCR beta chains, and an independent cohort replicated the association. Compared with equally common non-associated chains, HLA-associated TCR beta chains in a later analysis were more clonally expanded and had lower generation probabilities. Roughly uniform sequencing depth across donors was assumed in presence/absence analyses, although this assumption may not hold. According to a later genetic analysis, donors in an Asian-associated ancestry cluster had fewer N-insertions in productive TCRs than the approximately 670-donor mean. In an earlier analysis of several hundred of the donors, most TCR beta V segments were observed in productive rearrangements about 87% or about 30% of the time, broadly matching IMGT annotations. HLA typing was unavailable for some donors at each locus, so association tests used only the typed subset. Because counts were too low, more than 15 rarely observed V segments, including chromosome 9 orphons, were excluded from the earlier analysis of fewer than 650 of the donors. The sequencing pipeline was judged likely to have produced a cluster of highly shared sequence variants as a technical artifact.

A note on this clone: What antigen it recognizes has not been identified. Per-base quality was not reported, and no clone a single base away is much larger than it.

The germline V gene (reference sequence) supplies CDR1 SEHNR and CDR2 FQNEAQ. V trim: 4 bases; J trim: 5 bases; unmatched bases: 8. Including the terminal cysteine and phenylalanine, the CDR3 comprises 15 residues. The sequence is cut down to CDR3 DNA, 45 bases in frame from base 1. The cohort consisted of 600 to 700 healthy bone marrow donors. At the time of sampling, every cohort member was nominally healthy, though immune exposures that went unrecorded were likely present. The donor tested CMV seronegative and was one of the 352 seronegative cohort members. A peripheral blood sample was provided by each donor, and peripheral blood mononuclear cells were used for TCR beta sequencing. The Qiagen DNeasy Blood Extraction Kit was used to extract genomic DNA from the blood cell samples. The library was generated by the immunoSEQ multiplex PCR assay. For the multiplex PCR, a mixture combining 60 forward primers for TCR Vbeta segments and 13 reverse primers for TCR Jbeta segments was used. Amplification of the CDR3 region of rearranged TCR beta genes was performed with a multiplex PCR assay on genomic DNA. Amplified TCR beta libraries were sequenced as 87-base-pair reads on the Illumina HiSeq System. On the authors' methods: A later analysis tallied tens of millions of unique TCR beta chains across the 610 or so repertoires, and around 10 million of those chains were shared by two or more donors. Raw reads were error-corrected and collapsed into unique sequences with a nearest-neighbor algorithm that merged closely related sequences to remove PCR and sequencing errors. V, D and J gene segments were assigned by aligning CDR3 sequences to IMGT reference sequences. For a sequence to be retained, at least a six-nucleotide match to both a V gene segment and a J gene segment was required. Rearrangements were classified as productive when the CDR3 lacked stop codons and remained in frame with V and J, and all other rearrangements were classified as non-productive. CDR3 was defined by IMGT convention, running from the second conserved V-encoded cysteine to the conserved J-encoded phenylalanine. In an earlier analysis of 587 of the donors, sequences lacking an unambiguous match to a single V gene segment were excluded. In an earlier analysis of several hundred of the donors, V segments were called functional above 56.7% productive rearrangements and were called segregating when the between-donor standard deviation exceeded 5%. A statistical classification framework was developed to diagnose cytomegalovirus status using the catalog of TCR beta chain sequences. In a later analysis, V and J genes were assigned by comparing TCR nucleotide sequences against IMGT/GENE-DB human TR gene sequences. In a later analysis, CDR3 sequences and most-parsimonious VDJ recombination scenarios were assigned using the TCRdist pipeline. In a later analysis, each TCR beta chain was defined by its CDR3 amino acid sequence together with its V-gene family, and reads without a unique V-gene family were excluded. A later analysis removed several hundred highly shared, low-generation-probability nucleotide sequences to deal with suspected cross-contamination and a sequencing artifact. In a later analysis, a clonal expansion index for each public chain was calculated from normalized within-repertoire ranks of inferred template counts. In a later analysis, generation probabilities were computed using a VDJ recombination model fitted to out-of-frame rearrangements, and the results were checked against IGoR. Hypergeometric tests were used in a later analysis to score TCR-TCR, TCR-HLA and TCR-CMV co-occurrence, with a repertoire-size bias correction applied to the TCR pairs. To estimate false discovery rates, a later analysis permuted the HLA or CMV assignments 20 times. In a later analysis, co-occurring TCRs were grouped with DBSCAN, and TCRdist sequence similarity was added when clustering was performed within HLA-allele-positive subsets. Repertoires with fewer than 30,000 or more than 120,000 public chains, plus five repertoires with anomalous nucleotide sharing, were excluded from co-occurrence clustering. The table was pulled from immuneACCESS by TCRdb, which kept in-frame rearrangements only. Such tables lose some clones; where checked, under half of the loss comes from unresolved V genes, and the rest has no known cause. D and trimming were read from the DNA, whereas the V and J calls and clone size are those reported in that table. The sample table lists around 200,000 clones, 75% to 85% of them with a count of one. The ten most abundant clones make up less than 3% of the sample.

This clonotype originated in a woman between 40 and 50 years old in good health and CMV-seronegative. This sequence uses TRBV7-9 and TRBJ1-5; 7 bases in between match TRBD1. Source material: PBMCs. At the DNA level, the sequence is TGTGCCAGCAGCTCTACCGGGACAGAGTATCAGCCCCAGCATTTT. It is translated as CASSSTGTEYQPQHF.